Presented here are 7 T cell receptor beta chains from one specimen sequenced in a study of T cell clonality in common variable immunodeficiency. General study results and limits: Common variable immunodeficiency TCR beta sequences reportedly had fewer deletions and N-nucleotide insertions.

For these TCRs, the target antigens are not known. TCRdb's copy holds only in-frame clones and misses some; the assay was immunoSEQ multiplex PCR. This sample carries 30,000 to 40,000 clones and no singletons, and around 6.9% goes to the top ten. Sequencing used peripheral blood mononuclear cells. The receptors come from a human donor with common variable immunodeficiency.

This clone was seen repeatedly, ten times or more. Read coverage stops 3 residues before the CDR3 terminus; the germline J gene supplies the remainder. The rearrangement links TRBV7-2 to TRBJ2-1; 9 positions agree with TRBD2. This CDR3 spans 15 amino acids. V trimming: 2 bases; J trimming: 3 bases; junction bases outside the gene matches: 2. In germline, CDR1 is SGHTA, CDR2 FQGNSA. The CDR3 loop is CASSLRTSDYNEQFF. Partial CDR3 DNA: TGTGCCAGCAGCTTAAGGACTAGCGACTACAATGAG.

This clone was seen at least ten times. The sequenced part of the CDR3 DNA is TGTGCCAGCAGCTTGGGGGGGGTACAAGAGACC. Its translation: CASSLGGVQET. The entire CDR3 sequence reads CASSLGGVQETQYF. The chain couples TRBV11-3 to TRBJ2-5; 7 nucleotides agree with TRBD2. The sequenced fragment ends 3 residues before the CDR3 boundary, so the rest is inferred from the germline J gene. The CDR3 extends over 14 amino acids. The trim removed 3 bases at V and 2 bases at J, leaving 3 bases unmatched. The germline V gene has CDR1 SGHNT and CDR2 YENEEA.

This clone was detected many times. The sequenced fragment ends 3 residues before the CDR3 boundary, so the rest is inferred from the germline J gene. The rearrangement links TRBV2 to TRBJ2-3; 8 bases fit TRBD1. The CDR3 has 13 residues. V lost 10 bases and J lost 5; bases outside the gene matches: 8. Germline CDR1 SNHLY, CDR2 FYNNEI. CDR3 region: CATSRQGQDTQYF. The CDR3 DNA, read in part, is TGTGCCACCTCCAGACAGGGGCAAGATACG.

Worth noting for this clone: The sequence runs out 3 residues before the end of the CDR3; the remainder is reconstructed from the germline J gene. The rearrangement links TRBV7-8 to TRBJ1-2; maybe TRBD1 (5 bases). Germline V gene lookup returns CDR1 SGHVS and CDR2 FQNEAQ. The germline V and J ends were trimmed by 1 base and 6 bases, with 15 bases remaining between them. The CDR3 runs 15 residues. The sequenced CDR3 bases are TGTGCCAGCAGCTTAGAGGTGCCAGGGCGTAATGGC. The encoded protein is CASSLEVPGRNG. The full CDR3 protein reads CASSLEVPGRNGYTF.

This clone appeared a few times. The read terminates 3 residues before the CDR3 end, so the remaining end is supplied by the germline J gene. The J gene is TRBJ1-6, the V gene TRBV6-2 or TRBV6-3, with a tentative D call TRBD1 (5 bases). CDR3 length: 15 residues. Germline loops: CDR1 MNHEY, CDR2 SVGEGT. V dropped 2 bases and J dropped 7 bases, with 12 bases sitting between them. CDR3 DNA, as far as it was read: TGTGCCAGCAGTTACCGGACACCTCCAAATTCACCC. Translating it yields CASSYRTPPNSP. The entire CDR3 is CASSYRTPPNSPLHF.

This clone has ten or more counts. Coverage ceases 3 residues before the CDR3 finishes, and the germline J gene fills in the end. This chain joins TRBV20-1 and TRBJ1-6; tentatively, D is TRBD1 (6 bases). The CDR3 loop spans 14 amino acids. Trimming left V 0 bases short and J 6 bases short, with 9 bases between. Per the germline V gene, CDR1 is DFQATT and CDR2 is SNEGSKA (reference sequence). The CDR3 spells CSARDQGINSPLHF. The CDR3 DNA, read in part, is TGCAGTGCTAGAGATCAGGGGATTAATTCACCC.

The table lists this clone with many counts. The read terminates 3 residues before the CDR3 end, so the remaining end is supplied by the germline J gene. This chain uses TRBV20-1 with TRBJ2-7, with 13 bases lining up with TRBD2. After removal of 8 bases from V and 4 bases from J, the junction contained 8 bases not matched to a gene. CDR3 length: 14 amino acids. From germline, CDR1 is DFQATT and CDR2 SNEGSKA (reference sequence). CDR3 DNA, as far as it was read: TGCAGTTCCCAGACTAGCGGGAGGAGGTACGAG. Translated, it gives CSSQTSGRRYE. The entire CDR3 protein is CSSQTSGRRYEQYF.